What follows are 22 T cell receptor beta chains derived from one specimen sequenced in a study of T cells in Graves' hyperthyroidism and ophthalmopathy. There were TCR beta CDR3 regions amplified from RNA transcripts. TCR CDR3 regions were first amplified by RT-PCR with HTBI primers. One entry per CDR3 protein, called by TCRdb with MiXCR from the multiplex PCR reads. Of 300,000 or so distinct CDR3 sequences detected, 15% to 20% appear once; the ten largest clones hold roughly 53%. Sample: blood. These receptor sequences come from a woman aged 60 to 75 with Graves' ophthalmopathy.

This clonotype was picked up many times. The J gene is TRBJ1-1, the V gene TRBV5-1; possibly TRBD1 for D (5 bases). V shed 1 base and J shed 1 base, with 11 bases lying between them. Germline V gene data show CDR1 as SGHRS and CDR2 as YFSETQ. This CDR3 comprises 15 residues. CDR3 DNA sequence: TGCGCCAGCAGCTTGTATTGGGGGGGGAACACTGAAGCTTTCTTT. Translation: CASSLYWGGNTEAFF.

V is TRBV5-1 and J is TRBJ1-2; D is ambiguous. Germline V gene sequence: CDR1 SGHRS, CDR2 YFSETQ. The germline V and J ends were trimmed by 4 bases and 3 bases, with 10 bases remaining between them. The CDR3 is 13 residues long. CDR3 amino acids: CASSPSGHYGYTF. CDR3 bases: TGCGCCAGCAGCCCCTCTGGACACTATGGCTACACCTTC.

The gene calls are TRBV15 and TRBJ2-2; 7 bases map to TRBD1. The J segment lost 5 bases and the V segment lost 4 bases, leaving 13 bases of the junction unmatched. CDR3 length: 17 residues. Germline loops: CDR1 LNHNV, CDR2 YYDKDF (reference sequence). CDR3 DNA sequence: TGTGCCACCAGCATAGGGGGCGTACTCCGAAGTACCGGGGAGCTGTTTTTT. It yields the protein CATSIGGVLRSTGELFF.

The chain carries TRBV7-2 and TRBJ2-2; 12 nucleotides line up with TRBD1. Trimming removed 4 bases from V and 6 bases from J; junction bases left unmatched: 6. Germline V gene lookup returns CDR1 SGHTA and CDR2 FQGNSA. The CDR3 runs to 16 residues. CDR3 region: CASSYTGTGGPGELFF. As DNA, the CDR3 is TGTGCCAGCAGCTATACCGGGACAGGGGGCCCCGGGGAGCTGTTTTTT.

The gene calls are TRBV19 and TRBJ1-2; perhaps TRBD1 as D (5 bases). The CDR3 runs 15 residues. Germline V gene lookup returns CDR1 LNHDA and CDR2 SQIVND (reference sequence). V gave up 3 bases and J gave up 3 bases, with 14 bases separating them. The CDR3 loop is CASSIPPDNYYGYTF. In DNA, the CDR3 is TGTGCCAGTAGTATTCCGCCGGACAACTACTATGGCTACACCTTC.

In this sample, this clonotype turned up a few times. This CDR3 reads CKSSGGAGNEQFF. The CDR3 DNA is TGCAAGTCTAGCGGGGGGGCTGGGAATGAGCAGTTCTTC. The V call is TRBV20-1, the J call TRBJ2-1; the match to TRBD2 covers 12 bases. This CDR3 has 13 amino acids. Germline V lookup: CDR1 DFQATT, CDR2 SNEGSKA (reference sequence).

This clonotype appeared many times. Written as DNA, the CDR3 is TGCAGTGCTAGAGCGGGGGGGTCCCTCTACGAGCAGTACTTC. Its translation: CSARAGGSLYEQYF. The J gene is TRBJ2-7, the V gene TRBV20-1; 8 bases match TRBD2. The germline V gene encodes CDR1 DFQATT and CDR2 SNEGSKA (reference sequence). Trimming took 1 base from V and 3 from J; bases not matched to a gene: 5. The CDR3 is made up of 14 amino acids.

This clonotype was seen a handful of times. This rearrangement joins TRBV12-3 or TRBV12-4 to TRBJ2-7; TRBD2 aligns across 8 bases. V was pared by 5 bases and J by 4 bases, with 13 bases of the junction left unmatched. This CDR3 spans 16 amino acids. DNA of the CDR3: TGTGCCAGCAGTGTAACTACTAGCGGAGATCCGTACGAGCAGTACTTC. Amino acid sequence: CASSVTTSGDPYEQYF.

Many counts were recorded for this clonotype. The chain uses TRBV7-3 and TRBJ1-1; D might be TRBD1 (5 bases). Germline loops: CDR1 SGHTA, CDR2 FQGTGA. The CDR3 is 13 residues long. V was trimmed by 6 bases and J by 4 bases, leaving 12 bases between them. The chain's CDR3 is CASRPGGGTEAFF. CDR3 coding DNA: TGTGCCAGCAGACCGGGGGGTGGCACTGAAGCTTTCTTT.

The chain uses TRBV4-1 and TRBJ2-1; the match to TRBD2 covers 7 bases. This CDR3 has 18 residues. The germline gives CDR1 MGHRA, CDR2 YSYEKL. V lost 5 bases to trimming and J lost 0 bases; unmatched junction nucleotides: 13. The CDR3 coding sequence is TGCGCCAGCAGCGAACTCCTATATGGCGGGAGCTCCTACAATGAGCAGTTCTTC. Encoded protein: CASSELLYGGSSYNEQFF.

In its sample, this clonotype was seen many times. V is TRBV27 and J is TRBJ2-7; D is possibly TRBD2 (6 bases). This CDR3 is built from 15 residues. Germline lookup yields CDR1 MNHEY and CDR2 SMNVEV (reference sequence). Trimming pared 0 bases from V and 1 base from J, leaving 10 bases between. This CDR3 reads CASSLSGLFSYEQYF. The CDR3 bases are TGTGCCAGCAGTTTATCGGGACTCTTTTCCTACGAGCAGTACTTC.

This clonotype was counted many times. This chain links TRBV28 with TRBJ1-5; the D is unclear. There are 13 residues in the CDR3. V was shortened by 4 bases and J by 0 bases, with 4 bases between the two germline ends. CDR1 is MDHEN and CDR2 is SYDVKM in the germline V gene. Here the CDR3 DNA reads TGTGCCAGCAGTTCGGATAGCAATCAGCCCCAGCATTTT. It encodes CASSSDSNQPQHF.

This clonotype has a handful of counts. The V and J genes are TRBV14 and TRBJ2-1, with D maybe TRBD2 (6 bases). The germline gives CDR1 SGHDN, CDR2 FVKESK. There are 15 residues in the CDR3. Between the trimmed V and J ends, which lost 2 bases and 2 bases, there was a span of 10 bases. This chain's CDR3 is CASSQFGSAYNEQFF. The CDR3 region has the DNA TGTGCCAGCAGCCAATTCGGGAGCGCCTACAATGAGCAGTTCTTC.

The sample holds a few counts of this clonotype. This sequence joins TRBV3-1 and TRBJ2-3; maybe TRBD1 (5 bases). The CDR3 sequence is 16 residues long. V was pared by 5 bases and J by 3 bases, with 18 bases between. The germline gives CDR1 LGHDT, CDR2 YNNKEL (reference sequence). CDR3 in DNA: TGTGCCAGCAGCTCAAGTGCAGGGCTAGGAACAGATACGCAGTATTTT. It codes for CASSSSAGLGTDTQYF.

This clonotype was recorded at least ten times. This chain joins TRBV6-2 or TRBV6-3 and TRBJ2-3; D call uncertain. CDR3 length equals 12 residues. Germline V gene data show CDR1 as MNHEY and CDR2 as SVGEGT. Trimming removed 6 bases at V and 5 bases at J, with 9 bases between. As DNA, the CDR3 is TGTGCCAGCAGCTTACACGGAGATACGCAGTATTTT. This encodes CASSLHGDTQYF.

In this sample, this clonotype turned up many times. This chain uses TRBV14 with TRBJ2-7, with 8 bases matching TRBD1. This CDR3 comprises 15 residues. Germline assignment: CDR1 SGHDN and CDR2 FVKESK. V shed 1 base and J 7 bases; nucleotides not matched to a gene: 9. CDR3 amino acids: CASSQGSAGQGEQYF. The CDR3 DNA reads TGTGCCAGCAGCCAAGGATCAGCCGGACAGGGTGAGCAGTACTTC.

The rearrangement uses TRBV13 and TRBJ1-3, with 7 bases that match TRBD1. From germline, CDR1 is PRHDT and CDR2 FYEKMQ (reference sequence). V shed 5 bases, J shed 4 bases, and the junction held 5 bases outside the gene matches. The CDR3 length is 14 residues. CDR3 protein: CASSEDRPGNTIYF. CDR3 nucleotide sequence: TGTGCCAGCAGCGAGGACAGGCCAGGAAACACCATATATTTT.

Many counts were recorded for this clonotype. For the CDR3, the DNA is TGTGCCAGCAGTTCGAGGACAGGGACTGGCTACACCTTC. It translates to CASSSRTGTGYTF. The rearrangement uses TRBV12-3 or TRBV12-4 and TRBJ1-2; 8 bases are shared with TRBD1. V gave up 4 bases and J gave up 7 bases; unmatched junction bases: 5. The CDR3 sequence is 13 residues long.

The rearrangement uses TRBV28 and TRBJ1-3; 7 nucleotides align to TRBD1. The V gene end was trimmed by 6 bases and the J gene end by 2 bases; junction bases not matched to a gene: 13. CDR3 size: 17 residues. Germline CDR1 and CDR2: MDHEN and SYDVKM. DNA of the CDR3: TGTGCCAGCAGAGAGACAGGGAGTCTATCCGCTGGAAACACCATATATTTT. Protein sequence: CASRETGSLSAGNTIYF.

This clonotype appeared many times. The J gene is TRBJ2-6, the V gene TRBV10-3, with TRBD2 matching over 7 bases. The CDR3 covers 13 residues. Germline V lookup: CDR1 ENHRY, CDR2 SYGVKD. With V trimmed by 9 bases and J by 1 base, 0 bases remained unmatched. The CDR3 DNA reads as TGTGCCATACTAGCGTCTGGGGCCAACGTCCTGACTTTC. It is translated as CAILASGANVLTF.

In its sample, this clonotype was seen a few times. The rearrangement uses TRBV29-1 and TRBJ2-1; TRBD2 might be the D (5 bases). V lost 5 bases to trimming and J lost 5 bases, with 13 bases between them. Germline assignment: CDR1 SQVTM and CDR2 ANQGSEA. This CDR3 has 13 residues. Written as DNA, the CDR3 is TGCAGCGTTTCCCGGGATTTCAACAATGAGCAGTTCTTC. Translation: CSVSRDFNNEQFF.

There are many counts of this clonotype. The chain has TRBV5-4 and TRBJ2-7; 7 positions agree with TRBD2. The CDR3 is 13 amino acids. Germline V CDR1 and CDR2: SGHNT, YYREEE (reference sequence). The ends lost 5 bases at V and 6 bases at J; junction bases unmatched: 8. The DNA for the CDR3 is TGTGCCAGCAGGACTGAAGGCGGGGGCGAGCAGTACTTC. Its translation is CASRTEGGGEQYF.